These 2 T cell receptor beta chains were sequenced from one sample in a study of T cells expressing NK-cell markers. TCRdb re-called the 5' RACE reads; every CDR3 protein appears as one record, without DNA. The sample data list a few hundred thousand distinct CDR3 sequences. Sequencing input: blood T cells: a sorted CD56 or NKG2C T cell subset, CD4+ or CD8+ T cells, or bulk PBMC T cells (not recorded which). These receptors all stem from a man between 18 and 29 years old in good health.

The genes are TRBV4-2 and TRBJ1-1. This CDR3 comprises 14 residues. Germline V CDR1 and CDR2: LGHNA, YNFKEQ. CDR3 protein: CASSLGGRGTEAFF.

V gene TRBV24-1 combines with J gene TRBJ2-5; the D call of TRBD2 rests on TCRdb alone, since no DNA is present to check it. Germline CDR1 is KGHDR and CDR2 is SFDVKD. The CDR3 is 15 residues long. CDR3 sequence: CATSDSGEGSETQYF.